The entry below gives a single T cell receptor (beta chain) sequence along with its context. Its antigen is not known. Trimming pared 6 bases from V and 8 bases from J, leaving 16 bases between. The CDR3 has 13 residues. Germline V gives CDR1 MNHNS, CDR2 SASEGT. Time point defined: newly diagnosed, previously untreated cHL patient sample. Researchers used newly diagnosed, untreated classical Hodgkin lymphoma PBMCs for comparison. The data were obtained in a study of PD-1 blockade in classical Hodgkin lymphoma. General study points: Whatever underlies the repertoire differences (possibly disease activity or prior therapy) remains undefined.

This table comes from immunoSEQ multiplex PCR, and its TCRdb copy is limited to in-frame clones, with some not included. Of roughly 77,000 clones in the sample, 93% were seen once. The chain has TRBV6-1 and TRBJ1-2; D might be TRBD1 (5 bases). Sample: peripheral blood mononuclear cells (PBMCs). This sequence was found in a human donor with classical Hodgkin lymphoma. The CDR3, as DNA: TGTGCCAGCAGCCCCGGGACCAACGGAGGCTACACCTTC. Translating gives CASSPGTNGGYTF.